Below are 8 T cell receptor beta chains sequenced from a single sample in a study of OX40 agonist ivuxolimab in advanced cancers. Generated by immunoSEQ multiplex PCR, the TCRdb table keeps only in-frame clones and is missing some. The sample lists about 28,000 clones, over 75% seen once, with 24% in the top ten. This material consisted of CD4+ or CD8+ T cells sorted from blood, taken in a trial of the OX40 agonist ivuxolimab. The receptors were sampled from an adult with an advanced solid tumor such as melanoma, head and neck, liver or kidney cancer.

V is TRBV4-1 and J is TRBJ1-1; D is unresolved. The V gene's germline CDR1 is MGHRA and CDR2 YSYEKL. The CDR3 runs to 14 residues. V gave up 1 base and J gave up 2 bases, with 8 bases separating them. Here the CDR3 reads CASSQVLANTEAFF. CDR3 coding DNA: TGCGCCAGCAGCCAAGTTTTGGCAAACACTGAAGCTTTCTTT.

Written as DNA, the CDR3 is TGTGCCAGCAGCTTAGTGGCGACAGCGGAAGGCTCCTACAATGAGCAGTTCTTC. It is translated as CASSLVATAEGSYNEQFF. This rearrangement joins TRBV7-2 to TRBJ2-1; D possibly uses TRBD1 or TRBD2 (5 bases each). The CDR3 totals 18 residues. The V end lost 1 base, the J end lost 0 bases, and 16 bases lay between the germline ends. Germline assignment: CDR1 SGHTA and CDR2 FQGNSA.

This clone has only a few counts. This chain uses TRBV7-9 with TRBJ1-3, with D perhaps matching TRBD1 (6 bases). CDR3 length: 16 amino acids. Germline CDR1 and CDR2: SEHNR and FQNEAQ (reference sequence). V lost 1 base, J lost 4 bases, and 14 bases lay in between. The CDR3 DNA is TGTGCCAGCAGCTTAGATGCAGGGGTAGAAGGAAACACCATATATTTT. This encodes CASSLDAGVEGNTIYF.

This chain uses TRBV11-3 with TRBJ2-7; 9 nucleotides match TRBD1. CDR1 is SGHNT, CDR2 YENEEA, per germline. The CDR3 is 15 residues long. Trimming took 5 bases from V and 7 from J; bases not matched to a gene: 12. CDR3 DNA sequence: TGTGCCAGCAGCGACCCCTCACAGGGGGCGGGAGAGCAGTACTTC. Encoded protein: CASSDPSQGAGEQYF.

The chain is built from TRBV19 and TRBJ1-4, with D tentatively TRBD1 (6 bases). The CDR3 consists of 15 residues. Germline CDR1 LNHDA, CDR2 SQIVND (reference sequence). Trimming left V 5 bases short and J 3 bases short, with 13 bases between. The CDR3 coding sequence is TGTGCCAGTAGTCACGGACAGTTTTCTAATGAAAAACTGTTTTTT. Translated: CASSHGQFSNEKLFF.

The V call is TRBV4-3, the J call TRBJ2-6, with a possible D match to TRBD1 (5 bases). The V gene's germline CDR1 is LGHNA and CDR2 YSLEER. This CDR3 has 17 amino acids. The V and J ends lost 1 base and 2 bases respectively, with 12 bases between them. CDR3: CASSQVSWGTGANVLTF. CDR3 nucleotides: TGCGCCAGCAGCCAAGTTTCTTGGGGCACTGGGGCCAACGTCCTGACTTTC.

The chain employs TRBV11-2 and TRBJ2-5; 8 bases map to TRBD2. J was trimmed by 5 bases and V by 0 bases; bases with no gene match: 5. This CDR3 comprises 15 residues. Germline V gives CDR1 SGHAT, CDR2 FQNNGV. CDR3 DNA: TGTGCCAGCAGCTTAGATACAGGCGGGGGGGAGACCCAGTACTTC. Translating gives CASSLDTGGGETQYF.

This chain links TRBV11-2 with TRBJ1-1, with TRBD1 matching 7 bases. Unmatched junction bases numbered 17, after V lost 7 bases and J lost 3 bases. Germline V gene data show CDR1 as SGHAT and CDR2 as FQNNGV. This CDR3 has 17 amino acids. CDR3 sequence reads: CASTLLETGVGDTEAFF. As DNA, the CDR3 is TGTGCCAGCACCCTCCTCGAAACAGGGGTCGGGGACACTGAAGCTTTCTTT. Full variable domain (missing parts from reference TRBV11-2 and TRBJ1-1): EAGVAQSPRYKIIEKRQSVAFWCNPISGHATLYWYQQILGQGPKLLIQFQNNGVVDDSQLPKDRFSAERLKGVDSTLKIQPAKLEDSAVYLCASTLLETGVGDTEAFFGQGTRLTVV.